These 10 T cell receptor beta chains originate from one sample sequenced in a study of OX40 agonist ivuxolimab in advanced cancers. The table came from immunoSEQ multiplex PCR; TCRdb's copy has only in-frame clones and leaves some out. This sample has more than 100,000 clones; 80% to 90% occur once, and the top ten carry 0.5% to 0.7%. This sample comprised CD4+ or CD8+ T cells sorted from blood, obtained in a trial of the OX40 agonist ivuxolimab. The receptors originated from an adult with an advanced solid tumor such as melanoma, head and neck, liver or kidney cancer.

The chain employs TRBV5-6 and TRBJ2-5, with TRBD2 matching 10 bases. Germline loops: CDR1 SGHDT, CDR2 YYEEEE. J lost 0 bases, V lost 4 bases, and 9 bases had no gene match. CDR3 size: 17 residues. The CDR3 loop is CASSLLGLATYQETQYF. CDR3 coding DNA: TGTGCCAGCAGCCTACTGGGACTAGCGACCTACCAAGAGACCCAGTACTTC.

V usage is TRBV19 and J usage is TRBJ1-3; no definite D call. CDR1 and CDR2 from the germline V gene are LNHDA and SQIVND (reference sequence). The ends were cut back, 5 bases at V and 4 bases at J, with 15 bases in the middle. The CDR3 is made up of 15 amino acids. The CDR3: CASSLEVWPGNTIYF. The DNA for the CDR3 is TGTGCCAGTAGTCTTGAAGTATGGCCCGGAAACACCATATATTTT.

This chain connects TRBV15 to TRBJ1-1; no reliable D call. V lost 1 base and J 11 bases, leaving 14 bases between the germline ends. CDR1 and CDR2 (germline): LNHNV, YYDKDF (reference sequence). The CDR3 is 13 residues long. Here the CDR3 reads CATSRGVPSRAFF. The CDR3 DNA follows: TGTGCCACCAGCAGAGGTGTACCTAGCCGCGCTTTCTTT.

J is TRBJ1-1 and V is TRBV18; 7 bases are a match to TRBD1. This CDR3 spans 16 amino acids. With V trimmed by 1 base and J by 0 bases, 5 bases remained unmatched. The germline gives CDR1 KGHSH, CDR2 LQKENI. CDR3 region: CASSPRDRALNTEAFF. CDR3 DNA sequence: TGTGCCAGCTCACCACGAGACAGGGCGCTGAACACTGAAGCTTTCTTT.

V usage is TRBV7-2 and J usage is TRBJ1-1; D is uncertain. In germline, CDR1 is SGHTA, CDR2 FQGNSA. The CDR3 length is 13 residues. Trimming took off 5 bases at V and 5 bases at J, with 12 bases between the two ends. This chain's CDR3 is CASSPQRETEAFF. The CDR3, as DNA: TGTGCCAGCAGCCCTCAAAGGGAAACTGAAGCTTTCTTT. The full variable domain, its missing parts supplied by reference TRBV7-2 and TRBJ1-1, is GAGVSQSPSNKVTEKGKDVELRCDPISGHTALYWYRQSLGQGLEFLIYFQGNSAPDKSGLPSDRFSAERTGGSVSTLTIQRTQQEDSAVYLCASSPQRETEAFFGQGTRLTVV.

This clone has just one count. The chain links TRBV30 to TRBJ1-1; 7 positions match TRBD1. Germline CDR1 reads GTSNPN; CDR2 reads SVGIG (reference sequence). The CDR3 spans 15 residues. V shed 2 bases and J 4 bases; nucleotides not matched to a gene: 10. In DNA, the CDR3 is TGTGCCTGGAGTCCACCTAGGGGGCTAATCACTGAAGCTTTCTTT. Translating it yields CAWSPPRGLITEAFF.

The chain employs TRBV7-6 and TRBJ2-3; D could derive from TRBD1 or TRBD2 (5 bases each). Trimming stripped 4 bases from V and 9 bases from J, with 17 bases between. There are 14 residues in the CDR3. CDR1 and CDR2 (germline): SGHVS, FNYEAQ. Here the CDR3 reads CASSSNPQGATQYF. In DNA form, the CDR3 reads TGTGCCAGCAGCTCCAACCCCCAGGGAGCCACGCAGTATTTT.

The rearrangement joins TRBV6-5 to TRBJ2-2; D tentatively reads TRBD1 or TRBD2 (6 bases each). In germline, CDR1 is MNHEY, CDR2 SVGAGI. The length of the CDR3 is 14 residues. V gave up 2 bases and J gave up 4 bases, with 8 bases separating them. The DNA of the CDR3 is TGTGCCAGCAGTTACGAGGGGGGCACCGGGGAGCTGTTTTTT. Translating it yields CASSYEGGTGELFF.

The CDR3 DNA reads TGTGCCATCAGTGATGGGGTCCCCGAGCAGTACTTC. Its translation: CAISDGVPEQYF. The chain is built from TRBV10-3 and TRBJ2-7; D is ambiguous. The CDR3 totals 12 residues. Trimming cost V 3 bases and J 6 bases, with 9 bases left between them. The germline gives CDR1 ENHRY, CDR2 SYGVKD.

The chain recombines TRBV10-2 with TRBJ1-4; a weak D match, TRBD1 (6 bases). Trimming stripped 6 bases from V and 3 bases from J, with 11 bases between. CDR3 length equals 14 residues. Germline CDR1 and CDR2: WSHSY and SAAADI. The CDR3 DNA is TGCGCCAGCAGACTTGGACAGTCTAATGAAAAACTGTTTTTT. Translation: CASRLGQSNEKLFF.